This entry lists 6 T cell receptor beta chains sequenced from one sample in a study of CD8+CD57+ T cells in acquired aplastic anemia. Genomic DNA constituted the template upon which TCR beta VDJ and CDR3 profiling was performed. Using its own MiXCR run on the reads, TCRdb lists one record per CDR3 protein. Of some 170,000 distinct CDR3 sequences listed, about 60% are singletons. Previously, flow cytometry had revealed CD8+CD57+ cell expansion in the patients chosen for sequencing. Material: sorted CD4+, CD8+, or CD8+CD57+ T cells (not recorded which) from PBMCs. These receptors were taken from a human donor with aplastic anemia.

The chain employs TRBV4-1 and TRBJ2-5; D is perhaps TRBD2 (5 bases). V shed 4 bases and J shed 4 bases, with 10 bases lying between them. The CDR3 contains 13 residues. Germline V gene sequence: CDR1 MGHRA, CDR2 YSYEKL. CDR3 protein: CASSLASGETQYF. CDR3 DNA: TGCGCCAGCAGCCTAGCGAGTGGAGAGACCCAGTACTTC.

The V and J genes are TRBV6-5 and TRBJ1-3; D not certain. CDR3 length: 12 residues. Germline CDR1 is MNHEY and CDR2 is SVGAGI. Trimming cost V 9 bases and J 0 bases, with 6 bases left between them. The CDR3 loop is CASRSSGNTIYF. CDR3 in DNA: TGTGCCAGTCGAAGCTCTGGAAACACCATATATTTT.

The chain is built from TRBV15 and TRBJ1-2; D is undetermined. The CDR3 has 17 amino acids. The germline V gene has CDR1 LNHNV and CDR2 YYDKDF (reference sequence). V was shortened by 3 bases and J by 0 bases, with 17 bases between the two germline ends. Written as DNA, the CDR3 is TGTGCCACCAGCAGGGGTTGGTGGGCGGTTGCTAACTATGGCTACACCTTC. Translated: CATSRGWWAVANYGYTF.

This clonotype was detected many times. The rearrangement uses TRBV6-1 and TRBJ1-5; D may be TRBD1 (6 bases). CDR3 size: 16 residues. Trimming cost V 10 bases and J 7 bases, with 26 bases left between them. Germline V gives CDR1 MNHNS, CDR2 SASEGT. The CDR3 nucleotides are TGTGCCACCGAACCGGGACACTCGGACATGTGGCAGCCCCAGCATTTT. As protein: CATEPGHSDMWQPQHF.

The rearrangement uses TRBV10-3 and TRBJ2-2, with 15 bases that match TRBD2. This CDR3 has 17 residues. Germline loops: CDR1 ENHRY, CDR2 SYGVKD. V was clipped by 4 bases and J by 0 bases; unmatched bases: 0. This CDR3 reads CAISGTSGGANTGELFF. DNA of the CDR3: TGTGCCATCAGTGGGACTAGCGGGGGGGCGAACACCGGGGAGCTGTTTTTT.

There are a few counts of this clonotype. The rearrangement uses TRBV20-1 and TRBJ2-1; D call uncertain. The CDR3 covers 11 residues. V dropped 2 bases and J dropped 8 bases, with 7 bases sitting between them. Germline CDR1 reads DFQATT; CDR2 reads SNEGSKA (reference sequence). CDR3 residues: CSARKVYEQFF. In nucleotides, the CDR3 is TGCAGTGCTAGAAAGGTTTATGAGCAGTTCTTC.